Sequencing of this T cell receptor (beta chain) was carried out in a study of blood T cell repertoires in COVID-19. Assay: immunoSEQ multiplex PCR; the TCRdb copy retains only in-frame clones and omits some. The sample shows a few hundred thousand clones, around 89% of them seen only once. V lost 1 base, J lost 4 bases, and 3 bases stayed unmatched. CDR3 size: 15 residues. The germline V gene has CDR1 SNHLY and CDR2 FYNNEI. The chain recombines TRBV2 with TRBJ2-1; 8 positions agree with TRBD2. This TCR derives from a man aged 60 to 75 who had recovered from COVID-19. Material for sequencing was peripheral blood. CDR3: CASSEVAGPYNEQFF. The CDR3 nucleotides read TGTGCCAGCAGTGAAGTAGCGGGGCCGTACAATGAGCAGTTCTTC.